What follows are 32 T cell receptor beta chains derived from one specimen sequenced in a study of blood T cell repertoires in COVID-19 (dated by TCRdb to between 2020 and 2021). The library was made by the immunoSEQ multiplex PCR assay. TCRdb mirrors the immuneACCESS table, restricted to in-frame sequences. Some clones are absent from its copies; in checked studies, under half trace to an unresolved V gene, and the reason for the others is unknown. This sample is represented by approximately 290,000 clones; roughly nine tenths of them were singletons. Around 2.1% of the sample belongs to the ten largest clones. Sequencing used peripheral blood. These receptors originate from a man between 18 and 35 years old with active or convalescent COVID-19.

J is TRBJ2-1 and V is TRBV18; D is possibly TRBD1 (7 bases). The CDR3 sequence is 15 residues long. Trimming shortened V by 5 bases and J by 0 bases, and 11 bases separated the two germline ends. Per germline, CDR1 KGHSH and CDR2 LQKENI. The CDR3 loop reads CASSTEGASYNEQFF. CDR3 nucleotides: TGTGCCAGCTCAACGGAGGGGGCCTCCTACAATGAGCAGTTCTTC.

The rearrangement joins TRBV7-8 to TRBJ2-7, with TRBD2 identical over 7 bases. V shed 5 bases, J shed 6 bases, and the junction held 13 bases outside the gene matches. The CDR3 covers 15 residues. Germline V gene sequence: CDR1 SGHVS, CDR2 FQNEAQ. The CDR3 nucleotides read TGTGCCAGCAGCGCCCCGACTAGCTCCTCCGGCGAGCAGTACTTC. This sequence encodes CASSAPTSSSGEQYF.

This clone appeared a few times. V and J are TRBV7-2 and TRBJ2-1; D is unresolved. Germline V gives CDR1 SGHTA, CDR2 FQGNSA. Trimming removed 1 base from V and 3 bases from J, with 4 bases in between. CDR3 length: 13 residues. The CDR3 here is CASSLVDYNEQFF. The CDR3 nucleotides read TGTGCCAGCAGCTTAGTAGACTACAATGAGCAGTTCTTC.

V gene TRBV5-5 combines with J gene TRBJ1-1; D is possibly TRBD1 (6 bases). Trimming stripped 2 bases from V and 7 bases from J, with 12 bases between. CDR3 length: 13 residues. Germline V gene lookup returns CDR1 SGHKS and CDR2 YYEKEE (reference sequence). In DNA form, the CDR3 reads TGTGCCAGCAGCTTCCACAGGGATGGTGAAGCTTTCTTT. It codes for CASSFHRDGEAFF. Together with reference TRBV5-5 and TRBJ1-1, the CDR3 gives the full variable domain: DAGVTQSPTHLIKTRGQQVTLRCSPISGHKSVSWYQQVLGQGPQFIFQYYEKEERGRGNFPDRFSARQFPNYSSELNVNALLLGDSALYLCASSFHRDGEAFFGQGTRLTVV.

The V gene is TRBV7-9, the J gene TRBJ2-3, with TRBD2 matching 12 bases. Germline V gene lookup returns CDR1 SEHNR and CDR2 FQNEAQ (reference sequence). This CDR3 region has 16 residues. After removal of 5 bases from V and 3 bases from J, the junction contained 6 bases not matched to a gene. The CDR3 coding sequence is TGTGCCAGCAGCGCTAGCGGGGGGGCCGCGACAGATACGCAGTATTTT. Translating it yields CASSASGGAATDTQYF.

The chain employs TRBV21-1 and TRBJ2-3; the listed D gene, TRBD2, was not tested against the DNA. TRBV21-1 is classified as a pseudogene. This CDR3 has 17 residues. This chain's CDR3 is CASSNAVSGRKFDTQYF. CDR3 nucleotide sequence: TGTGCCAGCAGCAATGCGGTTAGCGGGAGGAAATTTGATACGCAGTATTTT.

The rearrangement links TRBV19 to TRBJ1-5; 7 bases agree with TRBD1. The V gene's germline CDR1 is LNHDA and CDR2 SQIVND (reference sequence). Trimming took 7 bases from V and 6 from J; bases not matched to a gene: 6. CDR3 size: 13 residues. The CDR3 spells CASNRGWGQPQHF. The CDR3, as DNA: TGTGCCAGTAACAGGGGCTGGGGTCAGCCCCAGCATTTT.

The rearrangement links TRBV2 to TRBJ2-7, with 7 bases aligning to TRBD1. The CDR3 has 16 amino acids. V lost 7 bases to trimming and J lost 2 bases; unmatched junction nucleotides: 14. Germline CDR1 and CDR2: SNHLY and FYNNEI. The DNA of the CDR3 is TGTGCCAGCAATAGCCGGATCCGGGACAGCACCTACGAGCAGTACTTC. It translates to CASNSRIRDSTYEQYF.

In regard to this clone: The same CDR3 is also encoded by other DNA sequences in this sample. The rearrangement joins TRBV11-2 to TRBJ2-1, with TRBD1 matching over 9 bases. Trimming removed 4 bases from V and 5 bases from J; junction bases left unmatched: 3. The CDR3 has 14 residues. Germline assignment: CDR1 SGHAT and CDR2 FQNNGV. The CDR3 DNA follows: TGTGCCAGCAGCTCCTGGACAGGGGACAATGAGCAGTTCTTC. Translated: CASSSWTGDNEQFF. The full variable domain, completed using reference TRBV11-2 and TRBJ2-1, is EAGVAQSPRYKIIEKRQSVAFWCNPISGHATLYWYQQILGQGPKLLIQFQNNGVVDDSQLPKDRFSAERLKGVDSTLKIQPAKLEDSAVYLCASSSWTGDNEQFFGPGTRLTVL.

The DNA for the CDR3 is TGTGCCAGCTCGGGGAGGTCGACTAATGAAAAACTGTTTTTT. Protein: CASSGRSTNEKLFF. The chain carries TRBV19 and TRBJ1-4, with D hard to call. Trimming stripped 9 bases from V and 2 bases from J, with 13 bases between. This CDR3 is 14 amino acids long. The V gene's germline CDR1 is LNHDA and CDR2 SQIVND (reference sequence). Filled out from reference TRBV19 and TRBJ1-4, the complete variable domain reads DGGITQSPKYLFRKEGQNVTLSCEQNLNHDAMYWYRQDPGQGLRLIYYSQIVNDFQKGDIAEGYSVSREKKESFPLTVTSAQKNPTAFYLCASSGRSTNEKLFFGSGTQLSVL.

The rearrangement links TRBV5-1 to TRBJ2-7, with D possibly matching TRBD1 (6 bases). Looked up from germline, CDR1 is SGHRS and CDR2 is YFSETQ. The CDR3 is made up of 14 amino acids. The ends were cut back, 1 base at V and 4 bases at J, with 12 bases in the middle. In nucleotides, the CDR3 is TGCGCCAGCAGCTTGCTTAACAGGGCTTACGAGCAGTACTTC. Protein: CASSLLNRAYEQYF.

The J gene is TRBJ2-3, the V gene TRBV27, with TRBD1 as a possible D gene (6 bases). This CDR3 spans 15 amino acids. Germline values: CDR1 MNHEY, CDR2 SMNVEV (reference sequence). Trimming cost V 4 bases and J 2 bases, with 13 bases left between them. The CDR3: CASSSRDTLTDTQYF. The CDR3 DNA is TGTGCCAGCAGTTCCCGGGACACCCTCACAGATACGCAGTATTTT.

The rearrangement links TRBV2 to TRBJ2-4; tentatively, D is TRBD1 (6 bases). The V gene lost 9 bases and the J gene lost 3 bases, with 12 bases spanning the gap. CDR1 SNHLY and CDR2 FYNNEI come from the germline V gene. The CDR3 is 13 amino acids. The DNA of the CDR3 is TGTGCCAGACAGGGCAAGGACAAAAACATTCAGTACTTC. Amino acids: CARQGKDKNIQYF.

The chain is built from TRBV15 and TRBJ1-1; 10 bases are shared with TRBD1. CDR1 is LNHNV and CDR2 is YYDKDF in the germline V gene (reference sequence). The J segment lost 4 bases and the V segment lost 0 bases, leaving 2 bases of the junction unmatched. The CDR3 contains 15 residues. As DNA, the CDR3 is TGTGCCACCAGCAGAGAGGGGACAGGGGCCACTGAAGCTTTCTTT. Residues: CATSREGTGATEAFF.

V usage is TRBV7-3 and J usage is TRBJ2-2; 8 positions match TRBD2. CDR1 SGHTA and CDR2 FQGTGA come from the germline V gene. CDR3 length equals 16 residues. The J segment lost 6 bases and the V segment lost 5 bases, leaving 11 bases of the junction unmatched. The CDR3 DNA reads as TGTGCCAGCAGCCCCAAGATAACTAGCGGCCCCGGGGAGCTGTTTTTT. Residues: CASSPKITSGPGELFF.

The chain links TRBV9 to TRBJ2-1; 7 nucleotides line up with TRBD1. V dropped 0 bases and J dropped 0; count of bases not matched to a gene: 0. Per the germline V gene, CDR1 is SGDLS and CDR2 is YYNGEE. The CDR3 consists of 15 residues. The chain's CDR3 is CASSVAGGSYNEQFF. For the CDR3, the DNA is TGTGCCAGCAGCGTAGCAGGGGGCTCCTACAATGAGCAGTTCTTC.

The rearrangement joins TRBV5-1 to TRBJ2-7, with D tentatively TRBD2 (5 bases). CDR1 is SGHRS, CDR2 YFSETQ, per germline. V was pared by 3 bases and J by 4 bases, with 11 bases between. The CDR3 runs 13 residues. The CDR3 protein is CASSSPGGYEQYF. Written as DNA, the CDR3 is TGCGCCAGCAGCTCCCCCGGAGGTTACGAGCAGTACTTC.

The chain recombines TRBV5-5 with TRBJ1-5; no clear D. This CDR3 contains 13 residues. Germline V gene data show CDR1 as SGHKS and CDR2 as YYEKEE (reference sequence). V was clipped by 3 bases and J by 6 bases, with 10 bases between them. The CDR3 DNA reads TGTGCCAGCAGCTCCCTCGGGGTTCAGCCCCAGCATTTT. Translation gives CASSSLGVQPQHF.

The chain is built from TRBV3-1 (or the pseudogene TRBV3-2) and TRBJ1-5; 8 bases fit TRBD1. Per the germline V gene, CDR1 is LGHDT and CDR2 is YNNKEL (reference sequence). V gave up 2 bases and J gave up 7 bases; unmatched junction bases: 4. This CDR3 has 14 residues. The CDR3 DNA is TGTGCCAGCAGCCAACAGGGGGCAGGACAGCCCCAGCATTTT. This sequence encodes CASSQQGAGQPQHF.

The CDR3 sequence is CASIRGTSGTYEQYF. In DNA form, the CDR3 reads TGTGCCAGCATTAGAGGGACTAGCGGAACCTACGAGCAGTACTTC. The chain is built from TRBV28 and TRBJ2-7; TRBD2 matches 11 bases. The junction had 7 bases not matched to a gene; V was cut back by 7 bases and J by 2 bases. CDR3 length: 15 residues. Per germline, CDR1 MDHEN and CDR2 SYDVKM.

The J gene is TRBJ2-7, the V gene TRBV7-9; D unresolved. Germline CDR1 and CDR2: SEHNR and FQNEAQ (reference sequence). The CDR3 sequence is 13 residues long. V gave up 3 bases and J gave up 3 bases, with 9 bases separating them. The DNA of the CDR3 is TGTGCCAGCAGCTTCCGGGTTGGCTACGAGCAGTACTTC. Its protein product is CASSFRVGYEQYF.

The gene calls are TRBV19 and TRBJ1-2; TRBD1 matches at 7 bases. With V trimmed by 4 bases and J by 2 bases, 7 bases remained unmatched. The CDR3 runs 15 residues. The germline V gene has CDR1 LNHDA and CDR2 SQIVND (reference sequence). This CDR3 reads CASSTRTGLNYGYTF. The CDR3, as DNA: TGTGCCAGTAGTACTCGGACAGGACTAAACTATGGCTACACCTTC.

A few counts support this clone. The rearrangement uses TRBV5-1 and TRBJ2-2; D might be TRBD1 (5 bases). Germline V gene sequence: CDR1 SGHRS, CDR2 YFSETQ. The germline V and J ends were trimmed by 4 bases and 2 bases, with 12 bases remaining between them. The CDR3 spans 15 residues. In DNA, the CDR3 is TGCGCCAGCAGCCAAGGTACAGGAAACACCGGGGAGCTGTTTTTT. As protein: CASSQGTGNTGELFF.

J is TRBJ2-7 and V is TRBV29-1, with 10 bases identical to TRBD2. The V gene's germline CDR1 is SQVTM and CDR2 ANQGSEA. The CDR3 contains 13 residues. Losses at the gene ends were 4 bases for V and 4 bases for J; bases not matched to a gene: 4. The CDR3 DNA is TGCAGCGTTGCAGCGGGAGGGAAATACGAGCAGTACTTC. Protein sequence: CSVAAGGKYEQYF.

The chain links TRBV4-1 to TRBJ2-2; perhaps TRBD2 as D (7 bases). Germline V lookup: CDR1 MGHRA, CDR2 YSYEKL. The V gene lost 0 bases and the J gene lost 3 bases, with 14 bases spanning the gap. The CDR3 has 17 amino acids. CDR3 sequence reads: CASSQDIRGAYTGELFF. DNA for the CDR3: TGCGCCAGCAGCCAAGATATCCGGGGGGCATACACCGGGGAGCTGTTTTTT.

The chain has TRBV28 and TRBJ2-7, with 9 bases aligning to TRBD2. Germline V CDR1 and CDR2: MDHEN, SYDVKM. The length of the CDR3 is 15 residues. J lost 0 bases, V lost 6 bases, and 6 bases had no gene match. The CDR3 loop reads CASRAGTSPSYEQYF. The CDR3 nucleotides are TGTGCCAGCAGGGCGGGGACTAGCCCCTCCTACGAGCAGTACTTC.

The chain recombines TRBV27 with TRBJ1-1; D is possibly TRBD1 (6 bases). Germline V gene data show CDR1 as MNHEY and CDR2 as SMNVEV (reference sequence). With 5 bases removed from V and 5 bases from J, the gap between germline ends came to 21 bases. The CDR3 is 16 amino acids. The CDR3 sequence is CASSPGAGAQFTEAFF. CDR3 in DNA: TGTGCCAGCAGTCCCGGGGCGGGGGCGCAGTTTACTGAAGCTTTCTTT.

This chain connects TRBV5-1 to TRBJ1-2; D ambiguous. Germline lookup yields CDR1 SGHRS and CDR2 YFSETQ. Trimming took off 1 base at V and 6 bases at J, with 10 bases between the two ends. This CDR3 region has 13 residues. CDR3 amino acids: CASSLFVSNGYTF. The CDR3 DNA reads TGCGCCAGCAGCTTGTTTGTATCTAATGGCTACACCTTC. The full variable domain, in which reference TRBV5-1 and TRBJ1-2 provide the parts outside the CDR3, is KAGVTQTPRYLIKTRGQQVTLSCSPISGHRSVSWYQQTPGQGLQFLFEYFSETQRNKGNFPGRFSGRQFSNSRSEMNVSTLELGDSALYLCASSLFVSNGYTFGSGTRLTVV.

V usage is TRBV6-4 and J usage is TRBJ2-3; 7 nucleotides agree with TRBD1. The ends lost 5 bases at V and 2 bases at J; junction bases unmatched: 7. CDR3 length: 15 residues. Per germline, CDR1 MRHNA and CDR2 SNTAGT. CDR3 loop: CASSQDRSPTDTQYF. The CDR3 region has the DNA TGTGCCAGCAGTCAGGACAGGAGCCCCACAGATACGCAGTATTTT.

This sequence joins TRBV18 and TRBJ2-7; D is possibly TRBD1 (6 bases). Germline CDR1 KGHSH, CDR2 LQKENI. The CDR3 is 15 residues long. V shed 4 bases and J shed 2 bases, with 15 bases lying between them. The DNA for the CDR3 is TGTGCCAGCTCACGTCGGACAGTGAATACCTACGAGCAGTACTTC. This codes for CASSRRTVNTYEQYF.

This chain's CDR3 is CASIPAGLNTGELFF. CDR3 DNA sequence: TGTGCCAGCATCCCAGCGGGCCTGAACACCGGGGAGCTGTTTTTT. V and J are TRBV28 and TRBJ2-2; D is possibly TRBD2 (6 bases). The V end lost 7 bases, the J end lost 1 base, and 13 bases lay between the germline ends. CDR3 length: 15 amino acids. From germline, CDR1 is MDHEN and CDR2 SYDVKM.

V usage is TRBV9 and J usage is TRBJ2-1; 8 bases match TRBD2. The V and J ends lost 0 bases and 9 bases, in that order; junction bases with no gene match: 5. CDR3 size: 14 residues. The germline gives CDR1 SGDLS, CDR2 YYNGEE. CDR3 bases: TGTGCCAGCAGCGTAGCATCTAGCGGGTTTGAGCAGTTCTTC. Its translation is CASSVASSGFEQFF.